The rows below give T cell receptor beta chains drawn from one sample of a study of persistence of HIV-infected CD4 T cells. No antigen is known for these receptors. Profiling relied on immunoSEQ multiplex PCR, and the TCRdb table lists in-frame clones only, not all of them. Seen here are under 40,000 clones, about four fifths observed once, and the top ten hold around 6%. Here the sequenced sample was CD4+ T cells sorted from PBMCs after roughly 18-hour stimulation, taken from a patient who received antiretroviral therapy. These receptors originate from an adult woman with HIV who was CMV-seropositive. Each CDR3 is given with its conserved first and last residue. A D gene is named only where the DNA matches it firmly. Only part of the rows carry a size: once, few, many, or a class if the clone is expanded.

D: NA; size: NA; J: TRBJ1-4; length: 12; V: TRBV19; DNA: TGTGCCAGTAGTACAGGGGTTGAAAAACTGTTTTTT; CDR3: CASSTGVEKLFF
D: NA; size: few; J: TRBJ1-1; length: 11; V: TRBV12-3/TRBV12-4; DNA: TGTGCCAGCAGTTTACGGGGTGAAGCTTTCTTT; CDR3: CASSLRGEAFF
D: NA; size: NA; J: TRBJ1-1; length: 14; V: TRBV30; DNA: TGTGCCTCCCGGACAGCTTCCTTGAACACTGAAGCTTTCTTT; CDR3: CASRTASLNTEAFF
D: NA; size: NA; J: TRBJ2-1; length: 12; V: TRBV5-1; DNA: TGCGCCAGCAGCTTGGATGCGGATGAGCAGTTCTTC; CDR3: CASSLDADEQFF
D: NA; size: few; J: TRBJ1-2; length: 12; V: TRBV2; DNA: TGTGCCAGCAGACTAACCCTGGACGGCTACACCTTC; CDR3: CASRLTLDGYTF
D: TRBD1; size: NA; J: TRBJ2-7; length: 15; V: TRBV11-3; DNA: TGTGCCAGCAGCTCCACCGGGACAGGGCTTGGGGAGCAGTACTTC; CDR3: CASSSTGTGLGEQYF
D: TRBD2; size: NA; J: TRBJ2-3; length: 15; V: TRBV7-9; DNA: TGTGCCAGCAGCACAGCGGGGGTGGGCACAGATACGCAGTATTTT; CDR3: CASSTAGVGTDTQYF
D: NA; size: few; J: TRBJ2-1; length: 16; V: TRBV14; DNA: TGTGCCAGCAGTTTAAGGGAGACAGGAACCTACAATGAGCAGTTCTTC; CDR3: CASSLRETGTYNEQFF
D: TRBD1; size: NA; J: TRBJ1-2; length: 14; V: TRBV28; DNA: TGTGCCAGCAGTTGGACAGGGGGGACAGATGGCTACACCTTC; CDR3: CASSWTGGTDGYTF
D: NA; size: NA; J: TRBJ1-3; length: 13; V: TRBV28; DNA: TGTGCCAGCAGTTTGAGTGGGCGTGGCACCATATATTTT; CDR3: CASSLSGRGTIYF
D: NA; size: NA; J: TRBJ2-7; length: 15; V: TRBV3-1/TRBV3-2; DNA: TGTGCCAGCAGCCAAGATCGTTGGACAGTAAACAGGCAGTACTTC; CDR3: CASSQDRWTVNRQYF
D: NA; size: NA; J: TRBJ1-2; length: 13; V: TRBV6-1; DNA: TGTGCCAGCAGTGAACGCGACGTGTCTCGGAAGCCCTTC; CDR3: CASSERDVSRKPF
D: NA; size: few; J: TRBJ1-1; length: 11; V: TRBV12-3/TRBV12-4; DNA: TGTGCCAGCAGCCCCAACGTTGAAGCTTTCTTT; CDR3: CASSPNVEAFF
D: TRBD1; size: NA; J: TRBJ2-7; length: 14; V: TRBV18; DNA: TGTGCCAGCTCCTCCGGGACAGGGGGCAACGAGCAGTACTTC; CDR3: CASSSGTGGNEQYF
D: TRBD1; size: NA; J: TRBJ2-3; length: 15; V: TRBV7-8; DNA: TGTGCCAGCAGCTTACGGGACAGCTTCACAGATACGCAGTATTTT; CDR3: CASSLRDSFTDTQYF
D: NA; size: few; J: TRBJ1-5; length: 14; V: TRBV7-9; DNA: TGTGCCAGCAGCCCAAGCGGACAGTATCAGCCCCAGCATTTT; CDR3: CASSPSGQYQPQHF
D: TRBD2; size: few; J: TRBJ2-3; length: 15; V: TRBV9; DNA: TGTGCCAGCAGCGTAGCGGGAGGCAGCACAGATACGCAGTATTTT; CDR3: CASSVAGGSTDTQYF
D: TRBD1; size: NA; J: TRBJ2-6; length: 16; V: TRBV6-5; DNA: TGTGCCAGCAGTTCAGGGGGCTTAGGTGGGGCCAACGTCCTGACTTTC; CDR3: CASSSGGLGGANVLTF
D: NA; size: NA; J: TRBJ2-7; length: 15; V: TRBV3-1/TRBV3-2; DNA: TGTGCCAGCAGGATCGCCGGGACACAAAGTTACGAGCAGTACTTC; CDR3: CASRIAGTQSYEQYF
D: TRBD1; size: NA; J: TRBJ2-2; length: 13; V: TRBV29-1; DNA: TGCAGCGCTGGGACAGGGGGCAAGAGGGAGCTGTTTTTT; CDR3: CSAGTGGKRELFF
D: NA; size: NA; J: TRBJ1-3; length: 17; V: TRBV4-1; DNA: TGCGCCAGCAGCCAAGATGTTCGAAGAGGGGCGGTAAACACCATATATTTT; CDR3: CASSQDVRRGAVNTIYF
D: NA; size: NA; J: TRBJ1-5; length: 15; V: TRBV7-6; DNA: TGTGCCAGCAGTCCCCATGGGGACCGAGATCAGCCCCAGCATTTT; CDR3: CASSPHGDRDQPQHF
D: NA; size: NA; J: TRBJ1-3; length: 14; V: TRBV10-3; DNA: TGTGCCATCAGTGACGAGGTGCTGCAGATAACCATATATTTT; CDR3: CAISDEVLQITIYF
D: TRBD2; size: NA; J: TRBJ2-1; length: 16; V: TRBV7-6; DNA: TGTGCCAGCAGCTCCGTAGCGGGGGGAGGCTACAATGAGCAGTTCTTC; CDR3: CASSSVAGGGYNEQFF
D: NA; size: NA; J: TRBJ2-7; length: 11; V: TRBV7-6; DNA: TGTGCCAGCAGCTTAACCCACGAGCAGTACTTC; CDR3: CASSLTHEQYF
D: NA; size: NA; J: TRBJ1-1; length: 16; V: TRBV11-3; DNA: TGTGCCAGCAGCCTACATCCTAACCCGGGACAACCAGAAGCTTTCTTT; CDR3: CASSLHPNPGQPEAFF
D: TRBD1; size: NA; J: TRBJ1-1; length: 14; V: TRBV24-1; DNA: TGTGCCACCAGTGAGGGACAGGGGGGGACTGAAGCTTTCTTT; CDR3: CATSEGQGGTEAFF
D: TRBD1; size: once; J: TRBJ2-1; length: 16; V: TRBV24-1; DNA: TGTGCCACCAGTGATCCCGGGACAGGGGGGTACAATGAGCAGTTCTTC; CDR3: CATSDPGTGGYNEQFF
D: NA; size: NA; J: TRBJ2-2; length: 14; V: TRBV11-1; DNA: TGTGCCAGCAGCTTATCCCGGTACACCGGGGAGCTGTTTTTT; CDR3: CASSLSRYTGELFF
D: TRBD1; size: NA; J: TRBJ2-7; length: 14; V: TRBV19; DNA: TGTGCCAGTAGTGGGACAGGTATGCCGGGGGAGCAGTACTTC; CDR3: CASSGTGMPGEQYF
D: TRBD1; size: NA; J: TRBJ2-2; length: 16; V: TRBV2; DNA: TGTGCCAGCAGTGAAGCGGGACAGGGCGAATATGGGGAGCTGTTTTTT; CDR3: CASSEAGQGEYGELFF
D: NA; size: NA; J: TRBJ2-3; length: 13; V: TRBV5-1; DNA: TGCGCCAGCAGCTTGCCTTACACAGATACGCAGTATTTT; CDR3: CASSLPYTDTQYF
D: NA; size: NA; J: TRBJ1-5; length: 14; V: TRBV3-1/TRBV3-2; DNA: TGTGCCAGCAGCCGGGCGGGGGGCGATCAGCCCCAGCATTTT; CDR3: CASSRAGGDQPQHF
D: NA; size: once; J: TRBJ2-7; length: 13; V: TRBV28; DNA: TGTGCCAGCAGTTTAGCCCTCCAAAGGGAGCAGTACTTC; CDR3: CASSLALQREQYF
D: NA; size: NA; J: TRBJ2-6; length: 16; V: TRBV7-2; DNA: TGTGCCAGCAGCGCCCAAGGGGGGGTTGGGGCCAACGTCCTGACTTTC; CDR3: CASSAQGGVGANVLTF